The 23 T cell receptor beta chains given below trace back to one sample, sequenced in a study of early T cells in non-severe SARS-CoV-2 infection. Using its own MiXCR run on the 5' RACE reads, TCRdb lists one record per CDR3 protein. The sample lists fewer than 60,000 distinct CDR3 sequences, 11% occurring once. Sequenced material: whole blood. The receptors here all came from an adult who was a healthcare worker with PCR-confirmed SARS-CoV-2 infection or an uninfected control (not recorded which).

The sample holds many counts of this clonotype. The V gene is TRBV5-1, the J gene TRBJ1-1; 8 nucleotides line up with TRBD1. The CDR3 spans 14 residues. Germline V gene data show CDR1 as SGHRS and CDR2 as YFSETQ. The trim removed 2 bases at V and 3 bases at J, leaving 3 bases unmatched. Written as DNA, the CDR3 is TGCGCCAGCAGCTTAGACAGGGGCTACACTGAAGCTTTCTTT. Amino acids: CASSLDRGYTEAFF.

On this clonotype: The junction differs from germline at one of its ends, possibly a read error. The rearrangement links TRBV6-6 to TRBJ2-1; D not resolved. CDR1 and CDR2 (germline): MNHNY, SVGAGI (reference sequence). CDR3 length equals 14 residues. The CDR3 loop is CASSSRTTYIEQFF. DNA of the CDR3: TGTGCCAGCAGTTCGCGGACCACATACATTGAGCAGTTCTTC.

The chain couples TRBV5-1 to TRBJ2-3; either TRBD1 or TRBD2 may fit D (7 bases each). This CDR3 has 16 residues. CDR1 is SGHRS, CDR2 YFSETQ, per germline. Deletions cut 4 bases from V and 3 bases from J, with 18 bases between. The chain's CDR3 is CASSLQGGSRTDTQYF. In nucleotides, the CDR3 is TGCGCCAGCAGCCTCCAGGGGGGGTCAAGAACAGATACGCAGTATTTT.

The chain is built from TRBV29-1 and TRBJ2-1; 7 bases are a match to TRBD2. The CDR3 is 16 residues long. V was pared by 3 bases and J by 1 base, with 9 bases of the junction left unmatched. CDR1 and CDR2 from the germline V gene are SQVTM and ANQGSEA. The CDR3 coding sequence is TGCAGCGTTGATGGACTAGACGACGATTCCTACAATGAGCAGTTCTTC. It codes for CSVDGLDDDSYNEQFF.

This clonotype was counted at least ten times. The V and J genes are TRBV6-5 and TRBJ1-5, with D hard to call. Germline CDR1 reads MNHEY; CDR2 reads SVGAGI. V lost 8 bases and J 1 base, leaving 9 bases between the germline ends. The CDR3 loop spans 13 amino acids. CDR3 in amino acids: CASSRVSNQPQHF. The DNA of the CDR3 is TGTGCCAGCTCCCGTGTGAGCAATCAGCCCCAGCATTTT.

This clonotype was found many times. CDR3 bases: TGCGCCAGCAGCCAAGGCAGATTGGGTGGCTACACCTTC. Translation gives CASSQGRLGGYTF. The V call is TRBV4-1, the J call TRBJ1-2; D unresolved. The CDR3 covers 13 residues. Germline loops: CDR1 MGHRA, CDR2 YSYEKL. V lost 1 base to trimming and J lost 7 bases, with 10 bases between them.

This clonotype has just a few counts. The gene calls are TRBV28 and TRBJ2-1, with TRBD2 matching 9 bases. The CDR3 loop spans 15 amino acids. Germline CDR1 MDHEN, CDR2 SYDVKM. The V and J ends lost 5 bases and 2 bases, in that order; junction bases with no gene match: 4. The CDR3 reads CASSPGTSPYNEQFF. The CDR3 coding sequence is TGTGCCAGCAGTCCCGGGACTAGCCCCTACAATGAGCAGTTCTTC.

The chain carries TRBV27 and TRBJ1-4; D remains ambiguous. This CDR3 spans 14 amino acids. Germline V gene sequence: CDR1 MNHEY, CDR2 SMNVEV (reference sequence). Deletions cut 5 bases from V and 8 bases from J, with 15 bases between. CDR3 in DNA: TGTGCCAGCAGTCTGCCAAAAATAGCCGAAAAACTGTTTTTT. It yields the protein CASSLPKIAEKLFF. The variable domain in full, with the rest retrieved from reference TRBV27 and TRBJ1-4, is EAQVTQNPRYLITVTGKKLTVTCSQNMNHEYMSWYRQDPGLGLRQIYYSMNVEVTDKGDVPEGYKVSRKEKRNFPLILESPSPNQTSLYFCASSLPKIAEKLFFGSGTQLSVL.

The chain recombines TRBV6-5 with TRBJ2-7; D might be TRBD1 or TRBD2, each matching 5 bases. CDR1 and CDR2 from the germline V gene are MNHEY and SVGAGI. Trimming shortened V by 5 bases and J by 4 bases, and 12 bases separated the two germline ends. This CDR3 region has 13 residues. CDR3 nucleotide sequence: TGTGCCAGCAGTCGGGACCAGACTTACGAGCAGTACTTC. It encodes CASSRDQTYEQYF.

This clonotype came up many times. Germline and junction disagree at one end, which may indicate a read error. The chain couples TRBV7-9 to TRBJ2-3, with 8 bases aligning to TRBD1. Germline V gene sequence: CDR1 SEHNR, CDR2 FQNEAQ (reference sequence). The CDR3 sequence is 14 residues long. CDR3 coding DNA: TGTGCCAGCAGCTCCGGGACAGGCACGGATACGCAGTATTTT. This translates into CASSSGTGTDTQYF.

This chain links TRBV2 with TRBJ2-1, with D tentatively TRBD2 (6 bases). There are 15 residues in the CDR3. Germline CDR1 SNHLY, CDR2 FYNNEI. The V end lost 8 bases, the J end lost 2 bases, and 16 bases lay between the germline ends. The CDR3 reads CASPARGGTYNEQFF. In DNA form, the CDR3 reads TGTGCCAGCCCGGCGAGGGGCGGGACCTACAATGAGCAGTTCTTC.

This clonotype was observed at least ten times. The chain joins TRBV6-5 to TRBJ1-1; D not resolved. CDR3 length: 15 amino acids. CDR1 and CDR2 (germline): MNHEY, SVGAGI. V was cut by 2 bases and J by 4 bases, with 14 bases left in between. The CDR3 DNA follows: TGTGCCAGCAGTTACATACGTGTACGGGGCACTGAAGCTTTCTTT. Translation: CASSYIRVRGTEAFF.

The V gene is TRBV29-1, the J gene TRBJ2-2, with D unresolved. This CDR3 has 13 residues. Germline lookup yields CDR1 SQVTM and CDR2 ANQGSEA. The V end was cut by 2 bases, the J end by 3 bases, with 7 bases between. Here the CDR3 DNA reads TGCAGCGTTGAATCCCCATACACCGGGGAGCTGTTTTTT. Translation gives CSVESPYTGELFF.

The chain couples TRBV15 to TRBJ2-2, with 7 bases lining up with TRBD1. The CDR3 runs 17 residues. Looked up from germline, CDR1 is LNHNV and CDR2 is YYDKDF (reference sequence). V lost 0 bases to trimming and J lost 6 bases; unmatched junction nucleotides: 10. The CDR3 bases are TGTGCCACCAGCAGAGACATTACAGGGGCTAAATCCGGGGAGCTGTTTTTT. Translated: CATSRDITGAKSGELFF.

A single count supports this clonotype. CDR3 coding DNA: TGTGCCAGCACCCTGAGCAGGGGATATGAAGCTTTCTTT. Protein: CASTLSRGYEAFF. This sequence joins TRBV11-2 and TRBJ1-1, with D maybe TRBD1 (6 bases). Deletions cut 7 bases from V and 7 bases from J, with 16 bases between. The CDR3 is 13 amino acids. Germline V gene sequence: CDR1 SGHAT, CDR2 FQNNGV. The full variable domain, completed using reference TRBV11-2 and TRBJ1-1, is EAGVAQSPRYKIIEKRQSVAFWCNPISGHATLYWYQQILGQGPKLLIQFQNNGVVDDSQLPKDRFSAERLKGVDSTLKIQPAKLEDSAVYLCASTLSRGYEAFFGQGTRLTVV.

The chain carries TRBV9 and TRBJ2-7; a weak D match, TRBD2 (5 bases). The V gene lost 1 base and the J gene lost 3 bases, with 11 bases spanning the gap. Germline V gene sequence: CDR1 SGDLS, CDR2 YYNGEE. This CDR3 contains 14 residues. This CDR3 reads CASSVSSGDYEQYF. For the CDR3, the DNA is TGTGCCAGCAGCGTATCAAGCGGAGACTACGAGCAGTACTTC.

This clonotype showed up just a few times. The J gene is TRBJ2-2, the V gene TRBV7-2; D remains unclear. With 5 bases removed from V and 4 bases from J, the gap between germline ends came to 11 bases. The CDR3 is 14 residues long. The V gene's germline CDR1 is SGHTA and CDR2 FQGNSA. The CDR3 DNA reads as TGTGCCAGCAGCCCCCCGGCACCCACCGGGGAGCTGTTTTTT. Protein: CASSPPAPTGELFF.

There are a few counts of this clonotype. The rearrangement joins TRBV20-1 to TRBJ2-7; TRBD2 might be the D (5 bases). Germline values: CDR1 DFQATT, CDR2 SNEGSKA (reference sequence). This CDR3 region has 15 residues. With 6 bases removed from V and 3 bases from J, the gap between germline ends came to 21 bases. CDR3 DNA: TGCAGTGCCCTCTTTATTGAGGGTCAAGACTACGAGCAGTACTTC. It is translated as CSALFIEGQDYEQYF.

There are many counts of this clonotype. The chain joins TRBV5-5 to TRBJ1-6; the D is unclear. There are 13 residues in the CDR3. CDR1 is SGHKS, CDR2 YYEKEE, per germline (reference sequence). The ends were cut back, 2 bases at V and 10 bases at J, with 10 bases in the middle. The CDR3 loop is CASSLAQSSPLHF. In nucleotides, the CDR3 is TGTGCCAGCAGCTTAGCTCAAAGCTCACCCCTCCACTTT.

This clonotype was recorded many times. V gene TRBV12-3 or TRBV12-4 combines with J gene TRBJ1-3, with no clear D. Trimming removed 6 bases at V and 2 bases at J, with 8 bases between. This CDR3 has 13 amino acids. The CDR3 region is CASSTDAGNTIYF. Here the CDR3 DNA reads TGTGCCAGCAGCACGGACGCTGGAAACACCATATATTTT.

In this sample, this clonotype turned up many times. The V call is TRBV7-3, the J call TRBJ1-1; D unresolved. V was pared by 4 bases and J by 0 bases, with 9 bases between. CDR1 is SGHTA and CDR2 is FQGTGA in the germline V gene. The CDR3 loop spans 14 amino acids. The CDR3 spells CASSSDGVNTEAFF. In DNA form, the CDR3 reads TGTGCCAGCAGCTCCGATGGGGTGAACACTGAAGCTTTCTTT. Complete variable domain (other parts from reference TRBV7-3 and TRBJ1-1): GAGVSQTPSNKVTEKGKYVELRCDPISGHTALYWYRQSLGQGPEFLIYFQGTGAADDSGLPNDRFFAVRPEGSVSTLKIQRTERGDSAVYLCASSSDGVNTEAFFGQGTRLTVV.

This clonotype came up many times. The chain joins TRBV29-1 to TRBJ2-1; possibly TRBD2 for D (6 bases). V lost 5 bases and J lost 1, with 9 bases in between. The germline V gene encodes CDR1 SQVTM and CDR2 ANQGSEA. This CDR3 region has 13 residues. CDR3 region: CSVRGVSYNEQFF. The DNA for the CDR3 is TGCAGCGTTCGCGGGGTTTCCTACAATGAGCAGTTCTTC.

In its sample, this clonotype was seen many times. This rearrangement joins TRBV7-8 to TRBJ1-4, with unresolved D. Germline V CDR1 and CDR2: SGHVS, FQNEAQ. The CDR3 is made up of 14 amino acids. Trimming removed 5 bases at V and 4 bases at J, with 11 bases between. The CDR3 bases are TGTGCCAGCAGCCCCTGGATCGTTAATGAAAAACTGTTTTTT. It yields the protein CASSPWIVNEKLFF.